What follows describes a single T cell receptor beta chain. The antigen remains unidentified. The CDR3 end falls 3 residues outside the read, so it is completed with the germline J gene. This sample stems from a study of T cells in women clearing cervical HPV infection. Overall study results and limits: Cases and controls were distinguished at AUC about 0.86 by richness and V genes.

Method: immunoSEQ multiplex PCR; TCRdb's copy keeps in-frame clones and lacks some. The listing contains approximately 15,000 clones. The V end lost 5 bases, the J end lost 2 bases, and 9 bases lay between the germline ends. This CDR3 has 13 amino acids. In germline, CDR1 is SGHTA, CDR2 FQGNSA. V is TRBV7-2 and J is TRBJ1-2; D remains ambiguous. Input material: blood buffy coat. This TCR was sampled from a woman between 18 and 70 years old with a cervical HPV16 infection that either progressed to CIN3+ or cleared (not recorded which). The DNA read from the CDR3 is TGTGCCAGCAGCCCTGAAGGGAACTATGGC. This translates into CASSPEGNYG. Given in full, the CDR3 is CASSPEGNYGYTF.